This is a list of T cell receptor beta chains from one sample in a study of T cells in Graves' hyperthyroidism and ophthalmopathy. TCRdb re-analysed the multiplex PCR reads in MiXCR, keeping a single row per CDR3 protein. The sample consists of about 270,000 distinct CDR3 sequences, 20% to 25% of them appearing once. Material: blood. The source is a man aged 25-45 years with Graves' ophthalmopathy. Both conserved end residues are part of each CDR3. The D gene is left open where the match is weak. Expanded clones are given a class, and other clones once, few, many or no size at all.

size: many
V: TRBV5-1
D: -
J: TRBJ2-3
CDR3: CASSLTGLPGTDITDTQYF
DNA: TGCGCCAGCAGCTTGACAGGACTACCCGGGACCGACATCACAGATACGCAGTATTTT

size: many
V: TRBV28
D: TRBD2
J: TRBJ2-1
CDR3: CASSSLAETLDNEQFF
DNA: TGTGCCAGCAGTTCACTAGCGGAAACCCTCGACAATGAGCAGTTCTTC

size: -
V: TRBV19
D: -
J: TRBJ2-7
CDR3: CASSTSGTAIYEQYF
DNA: TGTGCCAGTAGTACGTCCGGGACGGCGATCTACGAGCAGTACTTC

size: once
V: TRBV3-1
D: -
J: TRBJ2-1
CDR3: CASSRNPQGGRGSYNEQFF
DNA: TGTGCCAGCAGCCGTAATCCGCAGGGGGGGAGGGGTTCCTACAATGAGCAGTTCTTC

size: -
V: TRBV20-1
D: -
J: TRBJ1-1
CDR3: CSARDRTVNTEAFF
DNA: TGCAGTGCTAGAGATCGGACAGTGAACACTGAAGCTTTCTTT

size: -
V: TRBV6-1
D: -
J: TRBJ2-1
CDR3: CASSAQGWSYNEQFF
DNA: TGTGCCAGCAGTGCCCAGGGTTGGTCCTACAATGAGCAGTTCTTC

size: few
V: TRBV3-1
D: TRBD2
J: TRBJ2-5
CDR3: CASSQEGTGGVETQYF
DNA: TGTGCCAGCAGCCAAGAAGGGACTGGGGGGGTAGAGACCCAGTACTTC

size: many
V: TRBV5-1
D: TRBD1
J: TRBJ1-1
CDR3: CASSLEGTGTLRTEAFF
DNA: TGCGCCAGCAGCTTGGAGGGGACAGGGACGCTTCGGACTGAAGCTTTCTTT

size: few
V: TRBV7-9
D: TRBD1
J: TRBJ1-2
CDR3: CASSFLGQGDYGYTF
DNA: TGTGCCAGCAGCTTCCTCGGACAGGGGGACTATGGCTACACCTTC

size: -
V: TRBV20-1
D: TRBD2
J: TRBJ2-5
CDR3: CSANRQLAGVGETQYF
DNA: TGCAGTGCTAACAGACAACTAGCGGGAGTAGGAGAGACCCAGTACTTC

size: -
V: TRBV3-1
D: TRBD1
J: TRBJ2-7
CDR3: CASSPWLGQGSYEQYF
DNA: TGTGCCAGCAGCCCCTGGCTGGGACAGGGGTCCTACGAGCAGTACTTC

size: few
V: TRBV6-1
D: -
J: TRBJ2-1
CDR3: CASSAIGNEQFF
DNA: TGTGCCAGCAGTGCGATAGGGAATGAGCAGTTCTTC

size: -
V: TRBV15
D: -
J: TRBJ1-4
CDR3: CATSRDFAGTTTNEKLFF
DNA: TGTGCCACCAGCAGAGATTTTGCAGGAACCACAACTAATGAAAAACTGTTTTTT

size: many
V: TRBV12-3/TRBV12-4
D: TRBD1
J: TRBJ2-5
CDR3: CASSPGTGEPAEYF
DNA: TGTGCCAGCAGCCCTGGGACAGGGGAACCGGCGGAGTACTTC

size: -
V: TRBV7-2
D: -
J: TRBJ1-1
CDR3: CASSSTGRGWGAFF
DNA: TGTGCCAGCAGCTCCACAGGGAGAGGATGGGGCGCTTTCTTT

size: many
V: TRBV7-2
D: TRBD2
J: TRBJ2-7
CDR3: CASSLASGASYEQYF
DNA: TGTGCCAGCAGCTTGGCTAGCGGGGCCTCCTACGAGCAGTACTTC

size: few
V: TRBV6-1
D: -
J: TRBJ1-4
CDR3: CATSEGWEKLFF
DNA: TGTGCCACCTCAGAAGGTTGGGAAAAACTGTTTTTT

size: -
V: TRBV20-1
D: TRBD2
J: TRBJ2-3
CDR3: CSARPRTSFQTDTQYF
DNA: TGCAGTGCTAGACCCCGGACTAGTTTTCAAACAGATACGCAGTATTTT

size: many
V: TRBV20-1
D: -
J: TRBJ2-5
CDR3: CSARGGVQETQYF
DNA: TGCAGTGCTAGAGGAGGGGTCCAAGAGACCCAGTACTTC

size: -
V: TRBV5-5
D: -
J: TRBJ1-1
CDR3: CASSLDSGNTEAFF
DNA: TGTGCCAGCAGCTTGGACTCAGGGAACACTGAAGCTTTCTTT

size: -
V: TRBV20-1
D: -
J: TRBJ1-2
CDR3: CSASGQTYGYTF
DNA: TGCAGTGCTAGTGGACAGACCTATGGCTACACCTTC

size: -
V: TRBV5-1
D: -
J: TRBJ2-1
CDR3: CASSPTGSVYNEQFF
DNA: TGCGCCAGCAGCCCCACAGGGTCGGTTTACAATGAGCAGTTCTTC

size: once
V: TRBV27
D: -
J: TRBJ2-1
CDR3: CASSLNLHHEQFF
DNA: TGTGCCAGCAGTTTAAACTTACACCATGAGCAGTTCTTC

size: -
V: TRBV28
D: TRBD2
J: TRBJ2-4
CDR3: CASSLHLAGGPAKNIQYF
DNA: TGTGCCAGCAGTTTGCATTTAGCGGGAGGGCCTGCCAAAAACATTCAGTACTTC

size: -
V: TRBV20-1
D: TRBD2
J: TRBJ2-1
CDR3: CSAAPGLAGASNEQFF
DNA: TGCAGTGCTGCCCCGGGACTAGCGGGAGCGTCCAATGAGCAGTTCTTC

size: -
V: TRBV20-1
D: -
J: TRBJ1-6
CDR3: CSANPNKQTRNSPLHF
DNA: TGCAGTGCTAACCCGAACAAGCAAACGAGGAATTCACCCCTCCACTTT

size: few
V: TRBV7-3
D: -
J: TRBJ1-1
CDR3: CASSAGTSNTEAFF
DNA: TGTGCCAGCAGCGCCGGGACATCGAACACTGAAGCTTTCTTT

size: few
V: TRBV4-1
D: -
J: TRBJ2-7
CDR3: CASSQVELPNYEQYF
DNA: TGCGCCAGCAGCCAAGTTGAACTTCCCAATTACGAGCAGTACTTC

size: few
V: TRBV18
D: TRBD1
J: TRBJ2-7
CDR3: CASSPRTGVYEQYF
DNA: TGTGCCAGCTCACCACGGACAGGGGTGTACGAGCAGTACTTC

size: -
V: TRBV28
D: TRBD2
J: TRBJ2-1
CDR3: CASTSGTSGSDEQFF
DNA: TGTGCCAGCACCTCCGGGACTAGCGGGAGCGATGAGCAGTTCTTC

size: -
V: TRBV13
D: TRBD2
J: TRBJ2-1
CDR3: CASSVTSGRANEQFF
DNA: TGTGCCAGCAGCGTGACTAGCGGGAGGGCAAATGAGCAGTTCTTC

size: few
V: TRBV5-1
D: -
J: TRBJ2-3
CDR3: CASSADSPTDTQYF
DNA: TGCGCCAGCAGCGCGGACAGCCCCACAGATACGCAGTATTTT

size: many
V: TRBV28
D: -
J: TRBJ1-2
CDR3: CASTQQPFGYTF
DNA: TGTGCCAGCACGCAGCAGCCGTTTGGCTACACCTTC

size: few
V: TRBV3-1
D: -
J: TRBJ2-1
CDR3: CASSQGWGSYNEQFF
DNA: TGTGCCAGCAGCCAGGGGTGGGGCTCCTACAATGAGCAGTTCTTC

size: -
V: TRBV6-1
D: -
J: TRBJ2-3
CDR3: CASSESPSADTQYF
DNA: TGTGCCAGCAGTGAATCCCCATCGGCCGATACGCAGTATTTT

size: few
V: TRBV2
D: TRBD2
J: TRBJ2-3
CDR3: CAGLGGGSTDTQYF
DNA: TGTGCAGGGTTAGGCGGGGGAAGCACAGATACGCAGTATTTT

size: few
V: TRBV7-9
D: -
J: TRBJ2-3
CDR3: CASVGGDTQYF
DNA: TGTGCCAGCGTTGGGGGCGATACGCAGTATTTT

size: -
V: TRBV29-1
D: -
J: TRBJ2-1
CDR3: CSVGSWRQYNEQFF
DNA: TGCAGCGTTGGCTCCTGGCGGCAATACAATGAGCAGTTCTTC

size: many
V: TRBV28
D: -
J: TRBJ1-5
CDR3: CASSPGLLGGNQPQHF
DNA: TGTGCCAGCAGTCCGGGCCTCCTGGGGGGCAATCAGCCCCAGCATTTT

size: -
V: TRBV27
D: -
J: TRBJ2-3
CDR3: CASSGTPHTDTQYF
DNA: TGTGCCAGCAGTGGGACCCCTCACACAGATACGCAGTATTTT

size: -
V: TRBV5-5
D: TRBD2
J: TRBJ2-5
CDR3: CASSFLPSGKETQYF
DNA: TGTGCCAGCAGCTTTCTTCCTAGCGGGAAAGAGACCCAGTACTTC

size: -
V: TRBV5-4
D: TRBD2
J: TRBJ2-5
CDR3: CASSLPSGTQETQYF
DNA: TGTGCCAGCAGCTTACCTAGCGGGACCCAAGAGACCCAGTACTTC

size: once
V: TRBV10-3
D: TRBD2
J: TRBJ2-5
CDR3: CAISESTSGARHETQYF
DNA: TGTGCCATCAGTGAGTCGACTAGCGGGGCGAGGCATGAGACCCAGTACTTC

size: -
V: TRBV20-1
D: -
J: TRBJ2-3
CDR3: CSALSGDTQYF
DNA: TGCAGTGCTCTGTCCGGGGATACGCAGTATTTT

size: few
V: TRBV19
D: -
J: TRBJ2-3
CDR3: CASSGISLSTDTQYF
DNA: TGTGCCAGTAGCGGGATCTCCCTGAGCACAGATACGCAGTATTTT

size: -
V: TRBV30
D: -
J: TRBJ1-5
CDR3: CAWSSGAGFGQPQHF
DNA: TGTGCCTGGAGTTCGGGAGCAGGCTTTGGGCAGCCCCAGCATTTT

size: many
V: TRBV27
D: TRBD1
J: TRBJ2-7
CDR3: CASRVWDRQSYEQYF
DNA: TGTGCCAGCAGAGTATGGGACAGGCAATCCTACGAGCAGTACTTC

size: many
V: TRBV20-1
D: TRBD2
J: TRBJ2-7
CDR3: CSARDLGLGRSYEQYF
DNA: TGCAGTGCTAGAGATTTGGGACTAGGCCGCTCCTACGAGCAGTACTTC

size: -
V: TRBV6-5
D: TRBD2
J: TRBJ2-5
CDR3: CVSKTSGLRATQYF
DNA: TGTGTCAGCAAGACTAGCGGCCTCCGGGCGACCCAGTACTTC

size: few
V: TRBV5-1
D: TRBD1
J: TRBJ1-1
CDR3: CASSSTGVGAFF
DNA: TGCGCCAGCAGCTCGACAGGGGTTGGAGCTTTCTTT

size: few
V: TRBV12-3/TRBV12-4
D: -
J: TRBJ2-5
CDR3: CASSLRGAGETQYF
DNA: TGTGCCAGCAGTTTACGGGGGGCCGGAGAGACCCAGTACTTC

size: -
V: TRBV20-1
D: TRBD2
J: TRBJ2-5
CDR3: CSARGTSGSGIWEETQYF
DNA: TGCAGTGCTAGAGGAACTAGCGGGAGTGGGATTTGGGAAGAGACCCAGTACTTC

size: few
V: TRBV11-2
D: TRBD1
J: TRBJ2-7
CDR3: CASSRGRDSPYEQYF
DNA: TGTGCCAGCAGCCGAGGACGGGACAGTCCCTACGAGCAGTACTTC